This T cell receptor beta chain was identified in a study of sequential checkpoint blockade in melanoma. This clone is medium-sized (0.01 to 0.1%) within its sample. Treatment reported: randomized to nivolumab then ipilimumab (arm A) or the reverse (arm B). Profiling relied on immunoSEQ multiplex PCR, and the TCRdb table lists in-frame clones only, not all of them. The sample has over 25,000 clones, 70% to 85% seen once. CDR3 length equals 14 residues. Looked up from germline, CDR1 is MNHEY and CDR2 is SVGAGI. V was clipped by 2 bases and J by 1 base, with 9 bases between them. The V call is TRBV6-5, the J call TRBJ2-7; no clear D. This material consisted of CD8+ T cells sorted from blood (inferred from file names), taken from a patient given nivolumab and ipilimumab in sequence. The origin of this receptor is a human donor with melanoma. Here the CDR3 DNA reads TGTGCCAGCAGTTACAACAGCCATTCCTACGAGCAGTACTTC. Its protein product is CASSYNSHSYEQYF.